What follows are 15 T cell receptor beta chains derived from one specimen sequenced in a study of shared clonotypes between healthy human individuals. Measured with immunoSEQ multiplex PCR; TCRdb has only the in-frame clones, and not every one. The sample consists of approximately 2.5 million clones, over 85% of them appearing once. The material sequenced was naive CD4+ T cells from PBMCs. Stated subset: CD45RA+ positively selected. Receptor source: a man in his late teens or twenties in good health. Some clones in this sample may be carry-over from other donors' samples.

This clone was detected only a few times. Other nucleotide sequences from this sample produce the same CDR3. The chain employs TRBV7-2 and TRBJ2-3; the D gene is possibly TRBD2 (5 bases). Germline V gene lookup returns CDR1 SGHTA and CDR2 FQGNSA. V was trimmed by 1 base and J by 2 bases, leaving 7 bases between them. This CDR3 has 14 residues. CDR3 coding DNA: TGTGCCAGCAGCTTAGGCCTAGCCACAGATACGCAGTATTTT. As protein: CASSLGLATDTQYF.

The gene calls are TRBV6-5 and TRBJ1-5; no clear D. In germline, CDR1 is MNHEY, CDR2 SVGAGI. This CDR3 spans 13 amino acids. Deletions cut 2 bases from V and 6 bases from J, with 8 bases between. CDR3 DNA sequence: TGTGCCAGCAGTTACGCAGTTGGTCAGCCCCAGCATTTT. Its translation: CASSYAVGQPQHF.

The chain has TRBV9 and TRBJ2-3; 7 bases align to TRBD2. The V gene's germline CDR1 is SGDLS and CDR2 YYNGEE. After removal of 0 bases from V and 2 bases from J, the junction contained 12 bases not matched to a gene. The length of the CDR3 is 18 residues. The DNA for the CDR3 is TGTGCCAGCAGCGTAGCTCGGGGGGTCGTAGGGACCACAGATACGCAGTATTTT. Translation gives CASSVARGVVGTTDTQYF.

To note about this clone: This CDR3 is also generated by other DNA sequences in the sample. The genes are TRBV28 and TRBJ1-2; perhaps TRBD1 as D (5 bases). The germline V gene encodes CDR1 MDHEN and CDR2 SYDVKM. The length of the CDR3 is 12 residues. With 4 bases removed from V and 2 bases from J, the gap between germline ends came to 5 bases. In DNA, the CDR3 is TGTGCCAGCAGTTGGGGGAACTATGGCTACACCTTC. It translates to CASSWGNYGYTF.

The chain has TRBV7-2 and TRBJ1-2; 7 positions match TRBD1. Looked up from germline, CDR1 is SGHTA and CDR2 is FQGNSA. Losses at the gene ends were 5 bases for V and 3 bases for J; bases not matched to a gene: 3. The CDR3 spans 13 residues. The CDR3 spells CASSTGQDYGYTF. CDR3 DNA: TGTGCCAGCAGCACCGGACAGGACTATGGCTACACCTTC.

J is TRBJ2-5 and V is TRBV5-1; 12 positions agree with TRBD2. The CDR3 consists of 16 residues. The J segment lost 5 bases and the V segment lost 3 bases, leaving 8 bases of the junction unmatched. The germline CDR1 and CDR2 sequences are SGHRS and YFSETQ. The CDR3 coding sequence is TGCGCCAGCAGCTCGGGGACTAGCGGGTTTGAGGAGACCCAGTACTTC. It is translated as CASSSGTSGFEETQYF.

DNA of the CDR3: TGCAGCGGGGGTGGGGTAAACACAGATACGCAGTATTTT. Protein sequence: CSGGGVNTDTQYF. The chain uses TRBV29-1 and TRBJ2-3; D is ambiguous. The CDR3 has 13 amino acids. Trimming shortened V by 7 bases and J by 2 bases, and 13 bases separated the two germline ends. Looked up from germline, CDR1 is SQVTM and CDR2 is ANQGSEA.

In DNA, the CDR3 is TGTGCCAGCAGGCCTAGCGGGAGTCCCTCCTACGAGCAGTACTTC. Protein product: CASRPSGSPSYEQYF. The J gene is TRBJ2-7, the V gene TRBV2; 10 bases align to TRBD2. CDR1 and CDR2 (germline): SNHLY, FYNNEI. This CDR3 has 15 residues. The V and J ends lost 6 bases and 0 bases, in that order; junction bases with no gene match: 5.

The chain has TRBV29-1 and TRBJ1-2; D may be TRBD1 (5 bases). This CDR3 has 12 amino acids. Germline lookup yields CDR1 SQVTM and CDR2 ANQGSEA. V lost 7 bases and J lost 7, with 16 bases in between. The CDR3 DNA follows: TGCAGCGCCCTGGTGGGGCTCCGTGGCTACACCTTC. It translates to CSALVGLRGYTF.

V gene TRBV6-6 combines with J gene TRBJ2-2, with 7 bases that match TRBD2. The CDR3 has 13 amino acids. CDR1 and CDR2 (germline): MNHNY, SVGAGI (reference sequence). The V and J ends lost 9 bases and 5 bases, in that order; junction bases with no gene match: 6. The CDR3 is CASSGGRTGELFF. The DNA for the CDR3 is TGTGCCAGTTCGGGAGGTCGGACCGGGGAGCTGTTTTTT.

This clone was observed a single time. V usage is TRBV18 and J usage is TRBJ2-2; 7 bases agree with TRBD2. The CDR3 covers 16 residues. CDR1 KGHSH and CDR2 LQKENI come from the germline V gene. The ends lost 6 bases at V and 6 bases at J; junction bases unmatched: 13. The chain's CDR3 is CASSLFGGGSSGELFF. The CDR3 region has the DNA TGTGCCAGCTCCCTCTTTGGCGGCGGGAGTTCCGGGGAGCTGTTTTTT. Full variable domain (remainder filled in from reference TRBV18 and TRBJ2-2): NAGVMQNPRHLVRRRGQEARLRCSPMKGHSHVYWYRQLPEEGLKFMVYLQKENIIDESGMPKERFSAEFPKEGPSILRIQQVVRGDSAAYFCASSLFGGGSSGELFFGEGSRLTVL.

The chain carries TRBV6-1 and TRBJ1-1; no clear D. V lost 2 bases to trimming and J lost 6 bases, with 13 bases between them. Per the germline V gene, CDR1 is MNHNS and CDR2 is SASEGT. The CDR3 runs to 14 residues. In DNA, the CDR3 is TGTGCCAGCAGTGAAAATCCATCCTGGGCTGAAGCTTTCTTT. It specifies CASSENPSWAEAFF.

The chain combines TRBV7-7 with TRBJ2-1; tentatively, D is TRBD1 (5 bases). This CDR3 comprises 14 residues. Per germline, CDR1 SSHAT and CDR2 FNYEAQ (reference sequence). Trimming removed 1 base at V and 10 bases at J, with 14 bases between. The CDR3 protein is CASSLDSQVGEQFF. DNA for the CDR3: TGTGCCAGCAGCTTAGATTCACAGGTGGGCGAGCAGTTCTTC.

A single count supports this clone. The chain is built from TRBV10-3 and TRBJ1-4; D not resolved. Trimming took off 4 bases at V and 0 bases at J, with 9 bases between the two ends. CDR1 ENHRY and CDR2 SYGVKD come from the germline V gene. The CDR3 has 15 residues. CDR3 sequence reads: CAISAQVATNEKLFF. CDR3 DNA sequence: TGTGCCATCAGTGCCCAGGTTGCAACTAATGAAAAACTGTTTTTT.

This clone showed up just a few times. The same CDR3 also results from other DNA sequences found in this sample. Here the CDR3 reads CASSPGSQETQYF. As DNA, the CDR3 is TGTGCCAGCTCACCAGGGTCCCAAGAGACCCAGTACTTC. The rearrangement joins TRBV18 to TRBJ2-5, with unresolved D. This CDR3 region has 13 residues. Germline V gene data show CDR1 as KGHSH and CDR2 as LQKENI. Trimming removed 2 bases at V and 1 base at J, with 5 bases between.